This T cell receptor (beta chain) was recorded in a study of CD8 T cells in ankylosing spondylitis. Germline V lookup: CDR1 MNHEY, CDR2 SVGEGT. The ends lost 7 bases at V and 7 bases at J; junction bases unmatched: 3. This CDR3 is built from 14 residues. Regarding the study as a whole: Disease-linked clones were reportedly significantly enriched in matched ankylosing spondylitis synovial fluid. The study identified a TCR beta motif of several highly homologous variants that appeared characteristic of ankylosing spondylitis blood.

TCR beta libraries were made by quantitative 5'-RACE with molecular barcodes. TCRdb analysed the 5' RACE reads with MiXCR anew, one entry per CDR3 protein. The sample carries more than 500,000 distinct CDR3 sequences, over 4% recorded once. This clonotype occurred many times. Its antigen is undetermined. This sequence was found in a male donor with ankylosing spondylitis. Sample: blood, either unsorted or a sorted T cell fraction (not recorded which). This chain joins TRBV6-2 or TRBV6-3 and TRBJ2-1; 14 bases align to TRBD2. The CDR3: CASTRTSGGNEQFF. CDR3 DNA sequence: TGTGCCAGCACCCGGACTAGCGGGGGGAATGAGCAGTTCTTC.